This TCR beta chain was recorded in a study of tissue T cells after allogeneic stem cell transplantation. Study findings and constraints: Motif-based clustering found tissue-specific repertoire signatures shared across patients, though few clones were shared. TCR repertoires tracked anatomic similarity, regardless of disease or transplant status. Tissue-detected TCR repertoire was only partly captured by blood and spleen T cells.

Notes on this clone: What it binds is not known. Mouse germline and gene names are used. The sequenced fragment ends 1 residue before the CDR3 boundary, so the rest is inferred from the germline J gene.

CDR3 length: 16 amino acids. Germline V CDR1 and CDR2: NNHDY, SYVADS. Between the trimmed V and J ends, which lost 0 bases and 4 bases, there was a span of 13 bases. Survey-depth TCRbeta CDR3 sequencing reported V/J genes and productive frequencies. The method was immunoSEQ multiplex PCR; TCRdb's version includes in-frame clones alone and lacks a portion of them. The repertoire consists of approximately 20,000 clones, with more than 65% occurring once and the leading ten covering 0.41%. The sequencing sample was made of blood. The TCR was taken from a female BALB/c mouse in good health. Mice of this strain are of MHC haplotype H2-d. The chain links TRBV13-3 to TRBJ2-2, with D perhaps matching TRBD1 (6 bases). The CDR3 here is CASSDGDKEGTGQLYF. The DNA read from the CDR3 is TGTGCCAGCAGTGATGGGGACAAGGAGGGCACCGGGCAGCTCTAC.